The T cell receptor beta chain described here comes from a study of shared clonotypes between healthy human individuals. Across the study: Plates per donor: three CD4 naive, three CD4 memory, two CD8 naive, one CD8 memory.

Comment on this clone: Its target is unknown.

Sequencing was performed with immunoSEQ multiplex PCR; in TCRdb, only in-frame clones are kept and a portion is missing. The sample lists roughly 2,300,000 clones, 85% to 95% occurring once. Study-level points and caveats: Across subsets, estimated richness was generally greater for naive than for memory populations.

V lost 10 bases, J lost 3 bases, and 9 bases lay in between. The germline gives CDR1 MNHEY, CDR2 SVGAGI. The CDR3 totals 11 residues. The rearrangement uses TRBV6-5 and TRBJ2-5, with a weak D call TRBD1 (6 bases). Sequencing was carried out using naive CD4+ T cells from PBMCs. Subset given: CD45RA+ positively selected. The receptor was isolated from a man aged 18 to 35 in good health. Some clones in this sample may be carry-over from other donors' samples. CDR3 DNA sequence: TGTGCCACCCGGACAGAAGAGACCCAGTACTTC. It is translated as CATRTEETQYF.